The 17 T cell receptor beta chains in this list originate from one sample, sequenced in a study of blood T cell repertoires in COVID-19. Generated by immunoSEQ multiplex PCR, the TCRdb table keeps only in-frame clones and is missing some. Of approximately 290,000 clones listed, 80% to 95% were seen once; the top ten hold around 1.1%. The material sequenced was PBMCs or T cells enriched from blood (not recorded which). Receptor source: a woman between 25 and 40 years old who had recovered from COVID-19.

The chain links TRBV27 to TRBJ2-1; possibly TRBD1 for D (6 bases). Germline V lookup: CDR1 MNHEY, CDR2 SMNVEV (reference sequence). Trimming shortened V by 4 bases and J by 4 bases, and 14 bases separated the two germline ends. The CDR3 has 15 residues. The CDR3 here is CASSSSGTQYNEQFF. Written as DNA, the CDR3 is TGTGCCAGCAGTTCGTCCGGGACACAGTACAATGAGCAGTTCTTC.

The V call is TRBV19, the J call TRBJ1-5; 10 bases agree with TRBD1. This CDR3 spans 17 amino acids. Trimming cost V 4 bases and J 1 base; bases outside gene matches: 7. The germline V gene has CDR1 LNHDA and CDR2 SQIVND (reference sequence). The CDR3 here is CASSTRDRGGSNQPQHF. In nucleotides, the CDR3 is TGTGCCAGTAGTACCCGGGACAGGGGAGGAAGCAATCAGCCCCAGCATTTT.

The chain is built from TRBV10-2 and TRBJ1-1; TRBD1 agrees at 10 bases. The trim removed 6 bases at V and 1 base at J, leaving 5 bases unmatched. Germline V lookup: CDR1 WSHSY, CDR2 SAAADI. The CDR3 contains 15 residues. Here the CDR3 DNA reads TGCGCCAGCAGGGGGGACAGGGGCGCGAACACTGAAGCTTTCTTT. It specifies CASRGDRGANTEAFF.

This chain connects TRBV10-3 to TRBJ2-7; possibly TRBD2 for D (6 bases). CDR1 is ENHRY and CDR2 is SYGVKD in the germline V gene. The CDR3 is made up of 13 amino acids. V was pared by 2 bases and J by 3 bases, with 8 bases between. The CDR3 DNA sequence: TGTGCCATCAGTGAGCCGGGAGTCTACGAGCAGTACTTC. It is translated as CAISEPGVYEQYF.

This rearrangement joins TRBV6-5 to TRBJ2-7; 12 nucleotides line up with TRBD2. V trimming: 6 bases; J trimming: 5 bases; junction bases outside the gene matches: 5. Germline CDR1 MNHEY, CDR2 SVGAGI. This CDR3 spans 14 amino acids. The CDR3: CASSLAGGLNEQYF. In DNA, the CDR3 is TGTGCCAGCAGCCTAGCGGGAGGGCTCAACGAGCAGTACTTC.

CDR3 in amino acids: CASSFKPYEQYF. For the CDR3, the DNA is TGTGCCAGCAGTTTCAAGCCCTACGAGCAGTACTTC. The V call is TRBV28, the J call TRBJ2-7; D gene unclear. V dropped 3 bases and J dropped 2 bases, with 5 bases sitting between them. Per the germline V gene, CDR1 is MDHEN and CDR2 is SYDVKM. This CDR3 contains 12 residues. Looking up the rest from reference TRBV28 and TRBJ2-7 gives the full variable domain: DVKVTQSSRYLVKRTGEKVFLECVQDMDHENMFWYRQDPGLGLRLIYFSYDVKMKEKGDIPEGYSVSREKKERFSLILESASTNQTSMYLCASSFKPYEQYFGPGTRLTVT.

This rearrangement joins TRBV7-9 to TRBJ2-1; TRBD1 matches at 8 bases. CDR3 length equals 16 residues. CDR1 is SEHNR, CDR2 FQNEAQ, per germline (reference sequence). J gave up 4 bases and V 5 bases, and 10 bases lay outside the gene matches. This CDR3 is CASSPRTGKGYNEQFF. In DNA form, the CDR3 reads TGTGCCAGCAGCCCACGGACAGGGAAGGGGTACAATGAGCAGTTCTTC. The full variable domain, rest sourced from reference TRBV7-9 and TRBJ2-1, is DTGVSQNPRHKITKRGQNVTFRCDPISEHNRLYWYRQTLGQGPEFLTYFQNEAQLEKSRLLSDRFSAERPKGSFSTLEIQRTEQGDSAMYLCASSPRTGKGYNEQFFGPGTRLTVL.

In its sample, this clone was seen once. The rearrangement joins TRBV28 to TRBJ2-7, with D possibly matching TRBD2 (5 bases). Germline assignment: CDR1 MDHEN and CDR2 SYDVKM. V gave up 6 bases and J gave up 1 base, with 13 bases separating them. The CDR3 is made up of 14 amino acids. The CDR3, as DNA: TGTGCCAGCAGCCCTAGCAAGAGGTCCTACGAGCAGTACTTC. Its protein is CASSPSKRSYEQYF. Using reference TRBV28 and TRBJ2-7 for the parts outside the CDR3, the full variable domain is DVKVTQSSRYLVKRTGEKVFLECVQDMDHENMFWYRQDPGLGLRLIYFSYDVKMKEKGDIPEGYSVSREKKERFSLILESASTNQTSMYLCASSPSKRSYEQYFGPGTRLTVT.

V is TRBV6-5 and J is TRBJ2-3; 9 bases agree with TRBD2. Per the germline V gene, CDR1 is MNHEY and CDR2 is SVGAGI. Trimming at V came to 6 bases and at J to 0 bases, leaving 4 bases not matched to a gene. The length of the CDR3 is 15 residues. The chain's CDR3 is CASSHSGGSTDTQYF. DNA for the CDR3: TGTGCCAGCAGCCACAGCGGGGGGAGCACAGATACGCAGTATTTT.

The rearrangement joins TRBV9 to TRBJ2-4; 9 bases fit TRBD1. The CDR3 is 15 amino acids. Germline V gene sequence: CDR1 SGDLS, CDR2 YYNGEE. V lost 4 bases and J lost 0; bases outside the gene matches: 2. CDR3 DNA: TGTGCCAGCAGCCGGGGACAGGGAGCCAAAAACATTCAGTACTTC. Amino acid sequence: CASSRGQGAKNIQYF.

CDR3 DNA sequence: TGTGCCAGCAGTTCTGGGACTAGCGGTCGCTACGAGCAGTACTTC. Residues: CASSSGTSGRYEQYF. This chain uses TRBV6-2 or TRBV6-3 with TRBJ2-7; the match to TRBD2 covers 11 bases. CDR1 MNHEY and CDR2 SVGEGT come from the germline V gene. Trimming cost V 4 bases and J 3 bases; bases outside gene matches: 5. This CDR3 has 15 amino acids.

The V call is TRBV11-2, the J call TRBJ2-2; D remains unclear. This CDR3 has 16 residues. Trimming pared 0 bases from V and 5 bases from J, leaving 13 bases between. The germline gives CDR1 SGHAT, CDR2 FQNNGV. CDR3 sequence (DNA): TGTGCCAGCAGCTTAGATCCATATTCGAGTACCGGGGAGCTGTTTTTT. It yields the protein CASSLDPYSSTGELFF.

This clone was seen only a few times. This rearrangement joins TRBV7-9 to TRBJ2-7, with 9 bases identical to TRBD1. V lost 3 bases, J lost 2 bases, and 11 bases stayed unmatched. Germline CDR1 is SEHNR and CDR2 is FQNEAQ (reference sequence). The CDR3 totals 17 residues. CDR3 sequence: CASSFWGDRDNTYEQYF. For the CDR3, the DNA is TGTGCCAGCAGCTTTTGGGGGGACAGGGATAATACCTACGAGCAGTACTTC.

This chain connects TRBV30 to TRBJ2-1, with 8 positions matching TRBD2. Germline V lookup: CDR1 GTSNPN, CDR2 SVGIG (reference sequence). Trimming cost V 4 bases and J 9 bases; bases outside gene matches: 8. The CDR3 is made up of 13 amino acids. CDR3 sequence: CAWNIGGRTEQFF. CDR3 in DNA: TGTGCCTGGAATATCGGCGGGAGGACTGAGCAGTTCTTC.

The CDR3 sequence is CASLREGPSYNEQFF. CDR3 in DNA: TGTGCCAGCTTGAGGGAGGGCCCATCCTACAATGAGCAGTTCTTC. The chain uses TRBV5-5 and TRBJ2-1; 7 nucleotides agree with TRBD2. Germline CDR1 SGHKS, CDR2 YYEKEE (reference sequence). J lost 1 base, V lost 7 bases, and 8 bases had no gene match. The CDR3 runs to 15 residues.

The V gene is TRBV5-4, the J gene TRBJ1-3, with 7 nucleotides matching TRBD1. V shed 4 bases and J 4 bases; nucleotides not matched to a gene: 8. The CDR3 is 15 amino acids. Germline CDR1 and CDR2: SGHNT and YYREEE (reference sequence). The CDR3 loop reads CASSRDRAGGNTIYF. The CDR3 DNA is TGTGCCAGCAGCCGAGACAGGGCGGGAGGAAACACCATATATTTT. The entire variable domain, with the rest obtained from reference TRBV5-4 and TRBJ1-3, is as follows: ETGVTQSPTHLIKTRGQQVTLRCSSQSGHNTVSWYQQALGQGPQFIFQYYREEENGRGNFPPRFSGLQFPNYSSELNVNALELDDSALYLCASSRDRAGGNTIYFGEGSWLTVV.

The V and J genes are TRBV30 and TRBJ1-1; 8 nucleotides match TRBD1. Per germline, CDR1 GTSNPN and CDR2 SVGIG (reference sequence). The CDR3 is made up of 11 amino acids. J was trimmed by 7 bases and V by 5 bases; bases with no gene match: 3. CDR3 nucleotides: TGTGCCTGGGGAGACAGGGGTGAAGCTTTCTTT. Translated, it gives CAWGDRGEAFF. The full variable domain, rest sourced from reference TRBV30 and TRBJ1-1, is SQTIHQWPATLVQPVGSPLSLECTVEGTSNPNLYWYRQAAGRGLQLLFYSVGIGQISSEVPQNLSASRPQDRQFILSSKKLLLSDSGFYLCAWGDRGEAFFGQGTRLTVV.